This TCR beta chain was sequenced in a study of Ad26.COV2.S vaccination and SARS-CoV-2 variants. Study findings and constraints: Placebo recipients trailed vaccine recipients in spike-specific TCR breadth. Analyses of TCR breadth and depth may have underestimated total T cell responses. Whether participants received vaccine or placebo, their non-spike TCR breadth was similar.

The treatment was: about 20 received Ad26.COV2.S at low or high dose, single or two shots; about 5 received placebo; per-sample allocation not given. The samples date from day 63 after the first vaccine or placebo injection. Donation came from an adult in Boston who was aged 18-55 years. Clones were read by immunoSEQ multiplex PCR, and TCRdb kept only the in-frame ones, dropping some. The sample shows some 290,000 clones, roughly 86% of them seen only once. This clone was counted between two and nine times. Its target is not known. The CDR3 totals 15 residues. V was shortened by 2 bases and J by 7 bases, with 15 bases between the two germline ends. The germline gives CDR1 KGHSH, CDR2 LQKENI.

Sequenced here: peripheral blood, sampled in a trial of Ad26.COV2.S vaccine versus placebo. This TCR was recovered from a person between 18 and 60 years old who received the Ad26.COV2.S COVID-19 vaccine or a placebo. The J gene is TRBJ1-5, the V gene TRBV18; D might be TRBD1 (6 bases). Written as DNA, the CDR3 is TGTGCCAGCTCACCATTTCCAGGGGAAGGACAGCCCCAGCATTTT. Its translation is CASSPFPGEGQPQHF.